Shown below are 7 T cell receptor beta chains from a single sample sequenced in a study of T-cell reconstitution after alpha-beta-depleted transplantation in children. Unique molecular identifiers were incorporated during preparation of the TCRbeta library. TCRdb independently ran MiXCR on the PCR reads; one entry per CDR3 protein. The sample lists some 640,000 distinct CDR3 sequences; around a sixth were seen once. The specimen was PBMCs from the stem cell graft donor, collected from the stem cell graft. These receptors were collected from a human donor who donated a stem cell graft to a child with acute myeloid leukemia.

This clonotype was seen at least ten times. This chain joins TRBV29-1 and TRBJ1-2, with D unresolved. The V gene's germline CDR1 is SQVTM and CDR2 ANQGSEA. The V end was cut by 4 bases, the J end by 3 bases, with 9 bases between. This CDR3 has 12 residues. CDR3 in amino acids: CSVAQSHYGYTF. The CDR3 coding sequence is TGCAGCGTTGCACAGTCGCACTATGGCTACACCTTC.

CDR3 coding DNA: TGCGCCAGCAGCTTGATGGTGAGCGGGGGTTACAATGAGCAGTTCTTC. Protein product: CASSLMVSGGYNEQFF. The chain has TRBV5-1 and TRBJ2-1; 8 bases are shared with TRBD2. Germline lookup yields CDR1 SGHRS and CDR2 YFSETQ. CDR3 length: 16 amino acids. V dropped 1 base and J dropped 4; count of bases not matched to a gene: 7.

This clonotype was observed at least ten times. V is TRBV20-1 and J is TRBJ2-3; unclear D gene. The V gene's germline CDR1 is DFQATT and CDR2 SNEGSKA (reference sequence). Trimming left V 5 bases short and J 5 bases short, with 11 bases between. The CDR3 consists of 12 residues. CDR3 protein: CSAPDTGDTQYF. In DNA, the CDR3 is TGCAGTGCTCCGGATACTGGAGATACGCAGTATTTT.

Turning to this clonotype: This sequence may be a read error, since a much larger clone differs from it by one base. The chain is built from TRBV20-1 and TRBJ2-1; D remains ambiguous. The length of the CDR3 is 14 residues. The germline CDR1 and CDR2 sequences are DFQATT and SNEGSKA (reference sequence). Deletions cut 3 bases from V and 9 bases from J, with 18 bases between. The CDR3 sequence is CSASPAERIGEQFF. The CDR3 DNA is TGCAGTGCTAGTCCGGCGGAGAGGATCGGTGAGCAGTTCTTC.

This clonotype was seen a handful of times. The V and J genes are TRBV12-3 or TRBV12-4 and TRBJ1-5; a possible D gene is TRBD1 (5 bases). V lost 1 base to trimming and J lost 0 bases, with 10 bases between them. The CDR3 runs 16 residues. The CDR3 loop reads CASSLGQPYSNQPQHF. DNA for the CDR3: TGTGCCAGCAGTTTAGGACAGCCTTATAGCAATCAGCCCCAGCATTTT.

The chain joins TRBV5-1 to TRBJ1-4; D uncertain. The CDR3 extends over 15 amino acids. Germline lookup yields CDR1 SGHRS and CDR2 YFSETQ. V lost 0 bases and J lost 5, with 11 bases in between. Here the CDR3 DNA reads TGCGCCAGCAGCTTGGAGGGAAGGAACAATGAAAAACTGTTTTTT. Residues: CASSLEGRNNEKLFF.

The CDR3 here is CASSLPENTEAFF. The DNA of the CDR3 is TGCGCCAGCAGCTTGCCGGAGAACACTGAAGCTTTCTTT. The V gene is TRBV5-1, the J gene TRBJ1-1; D unresolved. CDR3 size: 13 residues. Deletions cut 1 base from V and 1 base from J, with 5 bases between. Germline CDR1 SGHRS, CDR2 YFSETQ.